One sample yielded the 14 T cell receptor beta chains listed below, sequenced in a study of shared clonotypes between healthy human individuals (TCRdb year 2020). Library prep was done by the immunoSEQ multiplex PCR assay. TCRdb provides this immuneACCESS table in a form limited to in-frame rearrangements. Some clones are lacking; in checked studies, under half of them reflect an unresolved V gene, and why the rest are absent is not known. The sample table holds around 2,000,000 clones, of which around 93% were seen once. The ten largest clones take up 1.7% of the sample. For the CD8 naive samples, CD45RO-negative cells were positively selected for CCR7, yielding a CD45RA+CCR7+ population from which TemRA cells were excluded. The specimen was naive CD8+ T cells from PBMCs. This specimen's cell subset or site label, interpreted: CD45RA+CCR7+. The source is a man aged 18 to 29 in good health. Some clones in this sample may be carry-over from other donors' samples.

The V call is TRBV2, the J call TRBJ2-5, with TRBD2 matching 12 bases. CDR1 SNHLY and CDR2 FYNNEI come from the germline V gene. With 3 bases clipped from V and 2 bases from J, the junction kept 4 bases outside the gene matches. This CDR3 spans 16 amino acids. CDR3 sequence reads: CASSEWLAGGQETQYF. In DNA form, the CDR3 reads TGTGCCAGCAGTGAGTGGCTAGCGGGAGGGCAAGAGACCCAGTACTTC.

In its sample, this clone was seen a few times. The rearrangement uses TRBV7-9 and TRBJ2-1, with D perhaps assigned TRBD1 or TRBD2 (6 bases each). Germline loops: CDR1 SEHNR, CDR2 FQNEAQ (reference sequence). V dropped 5 bases and J dropped 7 bases, with 15 bases sitting between them. The CDR3 contains 14 residues. The chain's CDR3 is CASSETGAGNEQFF. As DNA, the CDR3 is TGTGCCAGCAGCGAGACAGGTGCGGGGAATGAGCAGTTCTTC.

About this clone itself: A read error may account for a junction end that differs from germline. The chain joins TRBV4-1 to TRBJ2-7; 7 nucleotides match TRBD1. This CDR3 contains 14 residues. Germline V lookup: CDR1 MGHRA, CDR2 YSYEKL. This CDR3 reads CASRSAGGSSEQYF. The CDR3, as DNA: TGCGCCAGCAGGAGCGCAGGGGGTTCCTCCGAGCAGTACTTC.

About this clone: Other DNA sequences in the sample encode the same CDR3. The genes are TRBV11-2 and TRBJ2-7; D unclear. The CDR3 contains 12 residues. The germline CDR1 and CDR2 sequences are SGHAT and FQNNGV. Trimming cost V 0 bases and J 3 bases, with 3 bases left between them. The CDR3: CASSLEGYEQYF. CDR3 nucleotides: TGTGCCAGCAGCTTAGAAGGCTACGAGCAGTACTTC.

This clone was observed a few times. V gene TRBV7-9 combines with J gene TRBJ1-1, with D unclear. V was clipped by 4 bases and J by 3 bases, with 9 bases between them. CDR1 is SEHNR, CDR2 FQNEAQ, per germline (reference sequence). The CDR3 covers 13 residues. The CDR3 DNA is TGTGCCAGCAGCTCGATCCTGGACACTGAAGCTTTCTTT. This gives the protein CASSSILDTEAFF.

The chain carries TRBV4-1 and TRBJ2-2; D is ambiguous. The germline gives CDR1 MGHRA, CDR2 YSYEKL. The length of the CDR3 is 14 residues. The V and J ends lost 3 bases and 6 bases respectively, with 11 bases between them. CDR3 loop: CASSHRTKAGELFF. The CDR3 nucleotides read TGCGCCAGCAGCCATAGGACCAAGGCCGGGGAGCTGTTTTTT.

This clone came up once. The genes are TRBV11-2 and TRBJ1-2; D is unresolved. This CDR3 comprises 14 residues. V lost 5 bases to trimming and J lost 4 bases, with 14 bases between them. The germline V gene encodes CDR1 SGHAT and CDR2 FQNNGV. CDR3 sequence: CASSAEDGSYGYTF. The DNA for the CDR3 is TGTGCCAGCAGCGCCGAGGACGGCAGCTATGGCTACACCTTC.

The rearrangement links TRBV6-4 to TRBJ2-1; weak D call: TRBD2 (5 bases). The CDR3 is 16 residues long. Germline V CDR1 and CDR2: MRHNA, SNTAGT. Trimming pared 5 bases from V and 0 bases from J, leaving 14 bases between. The CDR3 protein is CASSPSGTSSYNEQFF. The CDR3, as DNA: TGTGCCAGCAGTCCCAGCGGAACTAGCTCCTACAATGAGCAGTTCTTC.

CDR3: CASSATRGETQYF. The CDR3 coding sequence is TGTGCCAGCAGCGCAACCCGGGGGGAGACCCAGTACTTC. The chain links TRBV9 to TRBJ2-5, with D perhaps matching TRBD2 (6 bases). This CDR3 is built from 13 residues. The V gene lost 3 bases and the J gene lost 5 bases, with 11 bases spanning the gap. Per germline, CDR1 SGDLS and CDR2 YYNGEE.

This clone was found once. The V call is TRBV7-9, the J call TRBJ1-2; a possible D gene is TRBD1 (5 bases). V gave up 4 bases and J gave up 8 bases, with 14 bases separating them. From germline, CDR1 is SEHNR and CDR2 FQNEAQ (reference sequence). The CDR3 length is 13 residues. In nucleotides, the CDR3 is TGTGCCAGCAGCTCGGGACCTATAATAGGCTACACCTTC. Translating it yields CASSSGPIIGYTF.

This sequence joins TRBV7-6 and TRBJ2-2, with 13 bases matching TRBD2. CDR3 length equals 19 residues. The germline V gene encodes CDR1 SGHVS and CDR2 FNYEAQ. The V gene end was trimmed by 0 bases and the J gene end by 0 bases; junction bases not matched to a gene: 4. CDR3 DNA: TGTGCCAGCAGCTTAGCATCGACTAGCGGGAGGACGAACACCGGGGAGCTGTTTTTT. Encoded protein: CASSLASTSGRTNTGELFF.

As to this clone: A read error may account for a junction end that differs from germline. The J gene is TRBJ1-5, the V gene TRBV18; the match to TRBD1 covers 10 bases. The CDR3 is 20 residues long. Per the germline V gene, CDR1 is KGHSH and CDR2 is LQKENI. CDR3: CAGSTFGPGDRGFSNQPQHF. The CDR3 region has the DNA TGTGCCGGCTCCACGTTCGGGCCCGGGGACAGGGGTTTCAGCAATCAGCCCCAGCATTTT.

This clone was detected a few times. This rearrangement joins TRBV2 to TRBJ2-7; 9 bases align to TRBD2. The CDR3 spans 13 residues. The trim removed 7 bases at V and 2 bases at J, leaving 3 bases unmatched. Germline V gene sequence: CDR1 SNHLY, CDR2 FYNNEI. CDR3 region: CASTGTSPYEQYF. The DNA of the CDR3 is TGTGCCAGCACCGGGACTAGCCCCTACGAGCAGTACTTC.

V and J are TRBV13 and TRBJ2-3; 7 bases map to TRBD1. V was clipped by 4 bases and J by 4 bases; unmatched bases: 5. CDR3 length: 14 residues. CDR1 is PRHDT, CDR2 FYEKMQ, per germline (reference sequence). The CDR3 nucleotides are TGTGCCAGCAGCTCTGACAGGGACGCAGATACGCAGTATTTT. Protein product: CASSSDRDADTQYF.